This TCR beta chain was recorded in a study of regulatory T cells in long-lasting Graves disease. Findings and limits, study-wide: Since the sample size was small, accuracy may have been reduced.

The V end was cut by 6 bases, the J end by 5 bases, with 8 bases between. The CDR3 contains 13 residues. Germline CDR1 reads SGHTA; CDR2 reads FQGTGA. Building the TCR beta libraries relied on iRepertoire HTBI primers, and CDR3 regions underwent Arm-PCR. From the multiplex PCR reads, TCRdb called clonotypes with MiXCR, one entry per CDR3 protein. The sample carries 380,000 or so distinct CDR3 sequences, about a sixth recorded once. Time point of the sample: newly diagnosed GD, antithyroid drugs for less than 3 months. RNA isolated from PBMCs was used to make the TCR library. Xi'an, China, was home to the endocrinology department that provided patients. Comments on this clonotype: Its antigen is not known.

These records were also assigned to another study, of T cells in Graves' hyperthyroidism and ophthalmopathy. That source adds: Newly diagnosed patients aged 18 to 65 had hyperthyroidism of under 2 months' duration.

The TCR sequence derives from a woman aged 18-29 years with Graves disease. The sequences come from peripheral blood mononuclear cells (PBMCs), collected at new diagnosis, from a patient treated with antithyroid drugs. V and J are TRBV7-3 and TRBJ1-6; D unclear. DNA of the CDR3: TGTGCCAGCAGTTTTGGGAATAATTCACCCCTCCACTTT. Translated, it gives CASSFGNNSPLHF.